Listed below are T cell receptor beta chains from one sample, sequenced in a study of CD8+ T cells in alopecia areata. Libraries were prepared by immunoSEQ multiplex PCR; TCRdb keeps only in-frame clonotypes and omits some of them. There are about 210,000 clones in the sample; more than 30% occur only once, and roughly 0.5% lies in the top ten. Sequenced material: CD4+ T cells sorted from blood, taken between weeks 30 and 35, from a patient treated with tofacitinib. The receptor set was obtained from a human donor with alopecia areata. CDR3s leave out the opening cysteine and the closing phenylalanine or tryptophan. Each record gives: J gene, V gene, clone size, CDR3 protein. Clone size appears in some rows only: once, few, many, or a class for an expanded clone.

TRBJ1-5	TRBV19	NA	ASSPLGRSQH
TRBJ1-2	TRBV29-1	NA	SVVPTPGTNYGYT
TRBJ1-4	TRBV29-1	NA	SVGVGQFNEKLF
TRBJ1-1	TRBV6-5	once	ASTSKVVNTEAF
TRBJ1-2	TRBV15	NA	ATSRDKTGGHGYT
TRBJ1-2	TRBV30	NA	AWSRGSYGYT
TRBJ1-6	TRBV11-2	NA	ASSPGTNSPLH
TRBJ1-5	TRBV9	many	ASSAGQTNQPQH
TRBJ1-3	TRBV4-2	NA	ASSQNPYRDNGNTIY
TRBJ2-7	TRBV6-5	NA	ASKLLAFSYEQY
TRBJ1-5	TRBV6-5	NA	ASRPRREETQH
TRBJ2-6	TRBV6-1	NA	ASSEAWANSGANVLT
NA	TRBV25-1	few	ASSQYYEQY
TRBJ2-5	TRBV30	few	AWSQTDRGTQY
TRBJ2-3	TRBV5-4	few	ASSLDSGGGTDTQY
TRBJ1-2	TRBV7-2	NA	ASSLLGWGSQDGYT
TRBJ2-6	TRBV7-3	NA	ASSLTLKGRLGANVLT
TRBJ2-1	TRBV19	few	ASKKTGDEQF
TRBJ2-1	TRBV30	NA	AWSLGLAGDEF
TRBJ1-1	TRBV18	NA	ASSALRNVAEAF
TRBJ1-2	TRBV7-9	NA	ASSFAANYGYT
TRBJ2-6	TRBV6-5	NA	ASSFRRSGANVLT
TRBJ1-1	TRBV30	NA	AWSVQGNTEAF
TRBJ2-3	TRBV30	NA	AWSRWRALALRGNTQY
TRBJ2-7	TRBV30	NA	AWTPRRTGLAQYEQY
TRBJ1-1	TRBV28	NA	ASSDGWTEAF
TRBJ2-7	TRBV5-1	NA	ASSLSGTGGYEQY
TRBJ1-6	TRBV7-9	NA	ASSKKQGAGSPLH
TRBJ1-2	TRBV6-5	NA	ASSLGGLGYGYT
TRBJ1-1	TRBV29-1	NA	SVAGVLVNTEAF